This entry features one T cell receptor beta chain sequence. This sample was included in a study of blood T cell repertoires in COVID-19. As for the study in general: The United States, Italy and Spain provided the acute and convalescent COVID-19 samples. From T cells, B-cell-depleted T cells, or PBMCs came the material, which was cDNA or gDNA.

Original handling: Reference gene primer amplification in the assay estimated nucleated cell counts. Using immunoSEQ multiplex PCR, the repertoire was profiled, and TCRdb retains in-frame clones only, with some absent. D and trimming were read from the DNA, whereas the V and J calls and clone size are those reported in that table. Found here are 140,000 or so clones, roughly 85% of them singletons; the top ten hold 2.5% to 3%. Trimming removed 4 bases at V and 2 bases at J, with 13 bases between. This CDR3 has 15 amino acids. Germline V gene data show CDR1 as SNHLY and CDR2 as FYNNEI. Input material: peripheral blood. The chain combines TRBV2 with TRBJ2-3, with D possibly being TRBD1 (5 bases). The clonotype was recovered from a man in his fifties with acute or convalescent COVID-19. This CDR3 reads CASSAGRAYTDTQYF. As DNA, the CDR3 is TGTGCCAGCAGTGCCGGCAGGGCCTACACAGATACGCAGTATTTT.